The 23 T cell receptor beta chains listed next were all sequenced from one sample in a study of blood T cell repertoires in COVID-19. Produced via immunoSEQ multiplex PCR; TCRdb's table is partial and in-frame only. The table lists about 160,000 clones, roughly 84% of them singletons. The source material was peripheral blood. These receptors came from a man aged 45-60 years with active or convalescent COVID-19.

The chain combines TRBV24-1 with TRBJ2-7, with TRBD2 as a possible D gene (5 bases). Germline-derived CDR1 and CDR2 are KGHDR and SFDVKD. The germline V and J ends were trimmed by 5 bases and 5 bases, with 12 bases remaining between them. This CDR3 contains 13 residues. The CDR3 region is CATSAFSGHEQYF. The CDR3 nucleotides are TGTGCCACCAGTGCTTTCAGCGGTCACGAGCAGTACTTC.

The chain joins TRBV5-1 to TRBJ2-7, with D perhaps TRBD2 (6 bases). The V end lost 4 bases, the J end lost 5 bases, and 16 bases lay between the germline ends. The CDR3 totals 14 residues. Germline V gene data show CDR1 as SGHRS and CDR2 as YFSETQ. In DNA form, the CDR3 reads TGCGCCAGCAGCCCCATCGGGAGAATTAACGAGCAGTACTTC. This codes for CASSPIGRINEQYF.

The chain carries TRBV12-3 or TRBV12-4 and TRBJ1-2; 11 bases line up with TRBD1. The CDR3 covers 13 residues. V trimming: 8 bases; J trimming: 7 bases; junction bases outside the gene matches: 6. The CDR3 DNA sequence: TGTGCCAGCGGACAGGGGGCAGAAGGTGGCTACACCTTC. Translation: CASGQGAEGGYTF.

The chain employs TRBV4-1 and TRBJ1-3; D unresolved. The CDR3 totals 17 residues. Germline V gene lookup returns CDR1 MGHRA and CDR2 YSYEKL. The V and J ends lost 1 base and 0 bases respectively, with 13 bases between them. The CDR3 is CASSQGPQALSGNTIYF. For the CDR3, the DNA is TGCGCCAGCAGCCAAGGGCCGCAGGCTCTCTCTGGAAACACCATATATTTT.

This chain uses TRBV5-6 with TRBJ2-1; 9 bases match TRBD1. This CDR3 region has 15 residues. Germline V gene sequence: CDR1 SGHDT, CDR2 YYEEEE. The junction had 9 bases not matched to a gene; V was cut back by 6 bases and J by 5 bases. The CDR3 sequence is CASIAHRGPNNEQFF. The CDR3 DNA is TGTGCCAGCATAGCCCACAGGGGGCCCAACAATGAGCAGTTCTTC.

The DNA of the CDR3 is TGTGCCAGTAGTATAAGGGCTACTAGCGGTGGGGTGGGGCAGTATTTT. Protein product: CASSIRATSGGVGQYF. The chain couples TRBV19 to TRBJ2-3; TRBD2 aligns across 8 bases. Germline CDR1 is LNHDA and CDR2 is SQIVND (reference sequence). This CDR3 contains 16 residues. V shed 2 bases and J 11 bases; nucleotides not matched to a gene: 15.

In this sample, this clone turned up once. The rearrangement links TRBV4-3 to TRBJ2-3; weak D call: TRBD1 (5 bases). The germline V gene encodes CDR1 LGHNA and CDR2 YSLEER. The CDR3 sequence is 14 residues long. The V end was cut by 5 bases, the J end by 2 bases, with 11 bases between. The CDR3 here is CASSRDRDTDTQYF. Here the CDR3 DNA reads TGCGCCAGCAGCAGAGACAGAGACACAGATACGCAGTATTTT.

This clone was seen only a few times. CDR3 coding DNA: TGTGCCATCAGCCGGGACAGGGAAGGAAAACTGTTTTTT. This translates into CAISRDREGKLFF. The chain uses TRBV10-3 and TRBJ1-4; TRBD1 aligns across 9 bases. The CDR3 is 13 amino acids. CDR1 is ENHRY and CDR2 is SYGVKD in the germline V gene. Unmatched junction bases numbered 6, after V lost 6 bases and J lost 10 bases.

The chain joins TRBV19 to TRBJ1-5, with TRBD1 matching over 10 bases. The CDR3 consists of 16 residues. J gave up 5 bases and V 5 bases, and 9 bases lay outside the gene matches. Germline lookup yields CDR1 LNHDA and CDR2 SQIVND (reference sequence). This CDR3 reads CASSVPDRGHYQPQHF. The CDR3 DNA reads as TGTGCCAGTAGTGTCCCTGACAGGGGGCATTATCAGCCCCAGCATTTT.

The gene calls are TRBV11-3 and TRBJ1-1, with 9 nucleotides matching TRBD1. The germline V gene has CDR1 SGHNT and CDR2 YENEEA. Losses at the gene ends were 5 bases for V and 6 bases for J; bases not matched to a gene: 7. The CDR3 covers 14 residues. The CDR3 protein is CASSDQQGASEAFF. The DNA for the CDR3 is TGTGCCAGCAGCGACCAACAGGGGGCGTCTGAAGCTTTCTTT.

This clone was seen a single time. The V gene is TRBV27, the J gene TRBJ2-3; D remains unclear. The V gene's germline CDR1 is MNHEY and CDR2 SMNVEV (reference sequence). V was trimmed by 5 bases and J by 6 bases, leaving 9 bases between them. The CDR3 is made up of 12 amino acids. CDR3: CASSRVEDTQYF. The CDR3 DNA reads TGTGCCAGCAGTCGCGTAGAGGATACGCAGTATTTT.

This clone was recorded many times. This rearrangement joins TRBV5-1 to TRBJ2-5; the D is unclear. Germline V gives CDR1 SGHRS, CDR2 YFSETQ. The CDR3 loop spans 11 amino acids. The V end was cut by 3 bases, the J end by 2 bases, with 2 bases between. The CDR3 sequence: CASSSQETQYF. The DNA for the CDR3 is TGCGCCAGCAGCTCGCAAGAGACCCAGTACTTC.

J is TRBJ1-5 and V is TRBV2, with TRBD1 matching 9 bases. V trimming: 4 bases; J trimming: 1 base; junction bases outside the gene matches: 5. CDR1 and CDR2 (germline): SNHLY, FYNNEI. There are 16 residues in the CDR3. As DNA, the CDR3 is TGTGCCAGCAGTGGGACAGGGGCTGGGAGCAATCAGCCCCAGCATTTT. Protein: CASSGTGAGSNQPQHF.

This rearrangement joins TRBV21-1 to TRBJ2-1; the table's D call, TRBD2, has no DNA check behind it. TRBV21-1 is marked as a pseudogene. The CDR3 covers 16 residues. The chain's CDR3 is CASSPPGAGGFDEQFF. DNA for the CDR3: TGTGCCAGCAGCCCCCCCGGAGCGGGAGGTTTTGATGAGCAGTTCTTC.

The CDR3 nucleotides are TGCGCCAGCAGCCCCGGACAGGGATCCAACACTGAAGCTTTCTTT. It yields the protein CASSPGQGSNTEAFF. The chain recombines TRBV5-1 with TRBJ1-1; 8 bases align to TRBD1. The V gene's germline CDR1 is SGHRS and CDR2 YFSETQ. Trimming at V came to 4 bases and at J to 2 bases, leaving 7 bases not matched to a gene. This CDR3 is 15 amino acids long.

The J gene is TRBJ2-7, the V gene TRBV2, with TRBD1 matching 8 bases. The CDR3 sequence is 11 residues long. CDR1 SNHLY and CDR2 FYNNEI come from the germline V gene. After removal of 8 bases from V and 3 bases from J, the junction contained 0 bases not matched to a gene. CDR3 DNA: TGTGCCAGCGGGACAGGCTACGAGCAGTACTTC. Protein: CASGTGYEQYF.

The CDR3 spells CASSDSFGRTLHF. Written as DNA, the CDR3 is TGTGCCAGCAGTGACTCGTTCGGTCGAACCCTCCACTTT. V usage is TRBV6-4 and J usage is TRBJ1-6, with D uncertain. Germline V gene data show CDR1 as MRHNA and CDR2 as SNTAGT. The CDR3 consists of 13 residues. The germline V and J ends were trimmed by 0 bases and 14 bases, with 11 bases remaining between them.

This sequence joins TRBV28 and TRBJ1-2, with D perhaps TRBD1 (5 bases). V was shortened by 5 bases and J by 3 bases, with 19 bases between the two germline ends. The CDR3 covers 16 residues. From germline, CDR1 is MDHEN and CDR2 SYDVKM. CDR3 in DNA: TGTGCCAGCAGTCCCTTTATGCTCAGGGTGGACTATGGCTACACCTTC. Residues: CASSPFMLRVDYGYTF.

The chain links TRBV4-2 to TRBJ2-3; a weak D match, TRBD2 (5 bases). The CDR3 totals 16 residues. The V gene lost 1 base and the J gene lost 1 base, with 12 bases spanning the gap. CDR1 LGHNA and CDR2 YNFKEQ come from the germline V gene. CDR3: CASSQGSGGGTDTQYF. The CDR3 DNA reads as TGTGCCAGCAGCCAAGGAAGCGGCGGTGGCACAGATACGCAGTATTTT.

The chain is built from TRBV11-2 and TRBJ2-7; D possibly corresponds to TRBD1 (7 bases). This CDR3 region has 16 residues. Germline values: CDR1 SGHAT, CDR2 FQNNGV. Trimming shortened V by 4 bases and J by 3 bases, and 19 bases separated the two germline ends. The CDR3 nucleotides are TGTGCCAGCAGCTCACTTCGACAGGGACTCTACTACGAGCAGTACTTC. Amino acids: CASSSLRQGLYYEQYF.

The chain is built from TRBV18 and TRBJ1-5, with a weak D call TRBD1 (6 bases). V was shortened by 1 base and J by 4 bases, with 14 bases between the two germline ends. The CDR3 runs 16 residues. Germline V CDR1 and CDR2: KGHSH, LQKENI. This CDR3 reads CASSPRARGGNQPQHF. The CDR3, as DNA: TGTGCCAGCTCACCACGCGCTAGGGGGGGAAATCAGCCCCAGCATTTT.

The chain is built from TRBV19 and TRBJ1-1; the D gene is possibly TRBD1 (6 bases). Germline CDR1 is LNHDA and CDR2 is SQIVND (reference sequence). CDR3 size: 14 residues. V lost 2 bases to trimming and J lost 1 base, with 8 bases between them. The CDR3 protein is CASSISRGNTEAFF. The CDR3 DNA reads as TGTGCCAGTAGTATATCCAGGGGGAACACTGAAGCTTTCTTT.

The genes are TRBV6-2 or TRBV6-3 and TRBJ2-7; D possibly corresponds to TRBD1 (6 bases). CDR3 length: 16 residues. Trimming took 2 bases from V and 2 from J, leaving 16 bases between them. Germline CDR1 is MNHEY and CDR2 is SVGEGT. CDR3: CASSYDGFEGAYEQYF. CDR3 in DNA: TGTGCCAGCAGTTACGATGGGTTTGAGGGGGCCTACGAGCAGTACTTC.